The 17 T cell receptor beta chains reported below all come from one sample, sequenced in a study of response to subunit inactivated influenza vaccine. TCRdb re-called the RT-PCR reads through MiXCR, storing one row per CDR3 protein. The sample lists approximately 680,000 distinct CDR3 sequences, 15% to 19% seen once, with roughly 11% in the top ten. Sequenced here: PBMCs from blood, sampled roughly 12 days after vaccination. The receptors derive from a man in his forties or fifties who received an inactivated influenza vaccine.

The chain uses TRBV6-5 and TRBJ2-2; no reliable D call. The germline V gene has CDR1 MNHEY and CDR2 SVGAGI. V gave up 4 bases and J gave up 5 bases, with 20 bases separating them. The CDR3 has 17 amino acids. The DNA of the CDR3 is TGTGCCAGCAGTTTAATGACTTCTCCAACAATAACCGGGGAGCTGTTTTTT. Protein sequence: CASSLMTSPTITGELFF.

Notes on this clonotype: A much larger clone is a single base away; this may be a read error. Here the CDR3 omits its conserved ending phenylalanine or tryptophan, so a read error is the likely source. V gene TRBV29-1 combines with J gene TRBJ2-3; 7 bases map to TRBD2. CDR3 length: 13 residues. Germline-derived CDR1 and CDR2 are SQVTM and ANQGSEA. The V gene end was trimmed by 5 bases and the J gene end by 5 bases; junction bases not matched to a gene: 7. In DNA form, the CDR3 reads TGCAGCGTTATGCTAGCGGTTCTAGATACGCAGTATGTT. Its translation is CSVMLAVLDTQYV.

The genes are TRBV7-3 and TRBJ2-7; 7 nucleotides match TRBD1. V lost 5 bases to trimming and J lost 2 bases; unmatched junction nucleotides: 9. The CDR3 runs 15 residues. The V gene's germline CDR1 is SGHTA and CDR2 FQGTGA. The CDR3 DNA reads TGTGCCAGCAGCCCCTATTCGGGACAGACCTACGAGCAGTACTTC. It yields the protein CASSPYSGQTYEQYF.

This clonotype was counted ten times or more. V and J are TRBV29-1 and TRBJ2-2, with D unclear. V shed 4 bases and J shed 1 base, with 1 base lying between them. The CDR3 runs to 11 residues. Germline CDR1 SQVTM, CDR2 ANQGSEA. The CDR3 is CSVGNTGELFF. The CDR3 nucleotides read TGCAGCGTTGGGAACACCGGGGAGCTGTTTTTT.

This clonotype turned up a few times. The chain is built from TRBV20-1 and TRBJ2-1; perhaps TRBD1 as D (6 bases). V was trimmed by 3 bases and J by 6 bases, leaving 15 bases between them. Germline CDR1 and CDR2: DFQATT and SNEGSKA (reference sequence). The CDR3 sequence is 14 residues long. The chain's CDR3 is CSASGTGIFNEQFF. The CDR3 DNA reads TGCAGTGCTAGTGGAACAGGGATCTTCAATGAGCAGTTCTTC.

The chain employs TRBV12-3 or TRBV12-4 and TRBJ2-1; D call uncertain. Trimming left V 2 bases short and J 3 bases short, with 8 bases between. This CDR3 contains 14 residues. The CDR3 bases are TGTGCCAGCAGTTTAAGCGTGATCTACAATGAGCAGTTCTTC. It is translated as CASSLSVIYNEQFF.

This clonotype was observed at least ten times. The chain links TRBV6-5 to TRBJ2-1; D is possibly TRBD2 (6 bases). CDR1 is MNHEY and CDR2 is SVGAGI in the germline V gene. The CDR3 sequence is 15 residues long. V lost 2 bases, J lost 7 bases, and 15 bases lay in between. As DNA, the CDR3 is TGTGCCAGCAGTTACCTCGGGACTGGAAGAAATGAGCAGTTCTTC. Encoded protein: CASSYLGTGRNEQFF.

The rearrangement links TRBV20-1 to TRBJ2-2; 8 bases line up with TRBD1. Germline V CDR1 and CDR2: DFQATT, SNEGSKA (reference sequence). This CDR3 region has 14 residues. V lost 0 bases to trimming and J lost 7 bases; unmatched junction nucleotides: 4. The CDR3 DNA follows: TGCAGTGCTAGAGACGGGACAGGTCTCGGGGAGCTGTTTTTT. Translating gives CSARDGTGLGELFF.

This clonotype appeared many times. This chain links TRBV10-3 with TRBJ1-5, with 7 bases matching TRBD1. This CDR3 is 15 amino acids long. The trim removed 0 bases at V and 7 bases at J, leaving 6 bases unmatched. Per germline, CDR1 ENHRY and CDR2 SYGVKD. CDR3 coding DNA: TGTGCCATCAGTGAGTCGACAGGGTGGAACCAGCCCCAGCATTTT. Protein sequence: CAISESTGWNQPQHF.

This clonotype has just a few counts. This rearrangement joins TRBV9 to TRBJ2-3; 9 bases fit TRBD1. The CDR3 sequence is 16 residues long. J was trimmed by 4 bases and V by 1 base; bases with no gene match: 7. Germline assignment: CDR1 SGDLS and CDR2 YYNGEE. The CDR3 DNA follows: TGTGCCAGCAGCGTATACGAGACAGGGGGTGCAGATACGCAGTATTTT. The encoded protein is CASSVYETGGADTQYF.

The chain links TRBV14 to TRBJ2-7; 13 bases line up with TRBD2. The germline CDR1 and CDR2 sequences are SGHDN and FVKESK. V dropped 1 base and J dropped 13; count of bases not matched to a gene: 13. The length of the CDR3 is 16 residues. The CDR3: CASSQAGLAGVLGHYF. DNA of the CDR3: TGTGCCAGCAGCCAAGCCGGACTAGCGGGAGTTTTAGGGCATTACTTC.

In its sample, this clonotype was seen a few times. The chain uses TRBV3-1 and TRBJ2-7; weak D call: TRBD1 (5 bases). V lost 4 bases, J lost 5 bases, and 12 bases lay in between. CDR3 length: 13 residues. Germline CDR1 and CDR2: LGHDT and YNNKEL (reference sequence). The CDR3 protein is CASSLQGSNEQYF. The CDR3 coding sequence is TGTGCCAGCAGCCTTCAGGGTTCCAACGAGCAGTACTTC.

The rearrangement uses TRBV10-3 and TRBJ2-5, with D possibly being TRBD1 or TRBD2 (5 bases each). The CDR3 is 15 amino acids. Trimming took 6 bases from V and 3 from J, leaving 17 bases between them. Germline values: CDR1 ENHRY, CDR2 SYGVKD. DNA of the CDR3: TGTGCCATCAGGGGGAGCCGGGACCTAGAAGAGACCCAGTACTTC. It yields the protein CAIRGSRDLEETQYF.

This clonotype has only a few counts. V is TRBV14 and J is TRBJ2-1, with D perhaps TRBD2 (6 bases). CDR3 length equals 15 residues. V lost 1 base, J lost 4 bases, and 11 bases lay in between. Germline V gives CDR1 SGHDN, CDR2 FVKESK. The CDR3 DNA reads as TGTGCCAGCAGCCAAGGACTAGTTGCTTACAATGAGCAGTTCTTC. Translation: CASSQGLVAYNEQFF.

V and J are TRBV7-9 and TRBJ1-5; TRBD1 matches 10 bases. CDR3 length equals 17 residues. The germline gives CDR1 SEHNR, CDR2 FQNEAQ (reference sequence). V was pared by 5 bases and J by 6 bases, with 13 bases of the junction left unmatched. The CDR3 loop reads CASSPYPGQGEGQPQHF. CDR3 DNA sequence: TGTGCCAGCAGCCCTTATCCCGGACAGGGGGAAGGTCAGCCCCAGCATTTT.

The genes are TRBV7-2 and TRBJ1-1; no definite D call. This CDR3 spans 14 amino acids. In germline, CDR1 is SGHTA, CDR2 FQGNSA. Deletions cut 1 base from V and 4 bases from J, with 10 bases between. The CDR3 reads CASSLGSWVTEAFF. The CDR3, as DNA: TGTGCCAGCAGCTTAGGGAGCTGGGTCACTGAAGCTTTCTTT.

The chain couples TRBV7-2 to TRBJ1-4; D gene unclear. In germline, CDR1 is SGHTA, CDR2 FQGNSA. This CDR3 is built from 14 residues. V lost 5 bases and J 5 bases, leaving 12 bases between the germline ends. Written as DNA, the CDR3 is TGTGCCAGCAGCCCCGAGCTCCGCAATGAAAAACTGTTTTTT. This gives the protein CASSPELRNEKLFF. Drawing the rest from reference TRBV7-2 and TRBJ1-4, the complete variable domain is GAGVSQSPSNKVTEKGKDVELRCDPISGHTALYWYRQSLGQGLEFLIYFQGNSAPDKSGLPSDRFSAERTGGSVSTLTIQRTQQEDSAVYLCASSPELRNEKLFFGSGTQLSVL.